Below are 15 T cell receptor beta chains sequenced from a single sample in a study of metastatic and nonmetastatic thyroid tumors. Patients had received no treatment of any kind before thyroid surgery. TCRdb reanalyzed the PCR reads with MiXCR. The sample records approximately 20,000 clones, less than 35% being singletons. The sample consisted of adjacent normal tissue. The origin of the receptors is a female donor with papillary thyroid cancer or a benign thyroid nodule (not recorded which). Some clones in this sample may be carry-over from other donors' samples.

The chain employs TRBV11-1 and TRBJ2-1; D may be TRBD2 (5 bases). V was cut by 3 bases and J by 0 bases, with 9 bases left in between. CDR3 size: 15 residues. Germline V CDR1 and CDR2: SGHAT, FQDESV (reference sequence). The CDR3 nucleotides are TGTGCCAGCAGCTTTGTGCGGGCCTCCTACAATGAGCAGTTCTTC. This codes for CASSFVRASYNEQFF.

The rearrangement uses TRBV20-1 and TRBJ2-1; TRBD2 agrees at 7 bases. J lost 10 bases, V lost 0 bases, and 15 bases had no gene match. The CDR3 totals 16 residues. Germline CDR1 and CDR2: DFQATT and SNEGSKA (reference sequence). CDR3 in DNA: TGCAGTGCTAGAGATAATAGCGGGCCACTCTCAGGGGAGCAGTTCTTC. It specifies CSARDNSGPLSGEQFF.

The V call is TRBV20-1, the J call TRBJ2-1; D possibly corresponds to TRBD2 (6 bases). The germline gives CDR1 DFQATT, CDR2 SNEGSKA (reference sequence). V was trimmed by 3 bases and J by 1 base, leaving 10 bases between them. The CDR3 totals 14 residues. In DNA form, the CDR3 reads TGCAGTGCTAGTTCGGCGGGATCCTACAATGAGCAGTTCTTC. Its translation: CSASSAGSYNEQFF.

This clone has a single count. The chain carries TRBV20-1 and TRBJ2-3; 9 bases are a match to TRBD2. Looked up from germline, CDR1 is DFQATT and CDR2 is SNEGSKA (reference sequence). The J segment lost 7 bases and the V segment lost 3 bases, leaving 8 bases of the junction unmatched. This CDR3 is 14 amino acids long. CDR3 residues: CSARGSGRLNTQYF. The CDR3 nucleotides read TGCAGTGCTAGGGGTAGCGGGAGATTGAATACGCAGTATTTT.

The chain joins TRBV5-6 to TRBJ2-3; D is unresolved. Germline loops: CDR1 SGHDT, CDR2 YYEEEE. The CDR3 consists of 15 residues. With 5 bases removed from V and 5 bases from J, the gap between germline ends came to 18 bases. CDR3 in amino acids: CASSRDRIWGDTQYF. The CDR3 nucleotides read TGTGCCAGCAGTCGAGACCGGATATGGGGAGATACGCAGTATTTT.

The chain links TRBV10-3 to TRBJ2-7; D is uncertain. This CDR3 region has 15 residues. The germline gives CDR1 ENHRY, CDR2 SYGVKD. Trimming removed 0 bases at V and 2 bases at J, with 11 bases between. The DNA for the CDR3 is TGTGCCATCAGTGAGTCGAATTCGGTTGCCTACGAGCAGTACTTC. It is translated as CAISESNSVAYEQYF.

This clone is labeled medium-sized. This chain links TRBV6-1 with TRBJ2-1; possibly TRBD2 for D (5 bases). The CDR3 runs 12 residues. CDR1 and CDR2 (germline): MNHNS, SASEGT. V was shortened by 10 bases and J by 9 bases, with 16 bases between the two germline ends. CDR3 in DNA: TGTGCCACCGAGTCGGGGTTTGGTGAGCAGTTCTTC. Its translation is CATESGFGEQFF.

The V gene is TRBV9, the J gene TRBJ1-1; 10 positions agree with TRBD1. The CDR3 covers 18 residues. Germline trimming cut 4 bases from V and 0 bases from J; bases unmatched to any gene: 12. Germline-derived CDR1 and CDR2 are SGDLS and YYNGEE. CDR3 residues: CASSTLPPGQGLNTEAFF. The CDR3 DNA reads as TGTGCCAGCAGCACCCTTCCACCGGGACAGGGGTTGAACACTGAAGCTTTCTTT.

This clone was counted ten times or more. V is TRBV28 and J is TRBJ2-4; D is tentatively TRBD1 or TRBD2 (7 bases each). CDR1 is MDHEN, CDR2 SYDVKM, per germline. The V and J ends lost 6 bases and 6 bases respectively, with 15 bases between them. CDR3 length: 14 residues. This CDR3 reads CASRATGEGNIQYF. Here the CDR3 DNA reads TGTGCCAGCAGGGCTACAGGGGAGGGAAACATTCAGTACTTC.

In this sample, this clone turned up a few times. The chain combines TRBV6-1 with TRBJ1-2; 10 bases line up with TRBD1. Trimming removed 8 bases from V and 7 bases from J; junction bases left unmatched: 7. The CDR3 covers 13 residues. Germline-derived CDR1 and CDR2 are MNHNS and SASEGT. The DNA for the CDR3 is TGTGCCAGCTGGGGACAGGGGCTTTTTGGCTACACCTTC. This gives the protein CASWGQGLFGYTF.

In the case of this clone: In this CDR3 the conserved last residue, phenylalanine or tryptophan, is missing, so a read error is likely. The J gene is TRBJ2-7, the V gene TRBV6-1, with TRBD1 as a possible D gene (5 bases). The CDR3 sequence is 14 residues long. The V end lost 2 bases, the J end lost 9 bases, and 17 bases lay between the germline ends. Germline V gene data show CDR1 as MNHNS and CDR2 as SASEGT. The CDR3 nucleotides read TGTGCCAGCAGTGAACCAGGGTCGGGCGACGCGCAGTACTTA. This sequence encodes CASSEPGSGDAQYL.

CDR3 coding DNA: TGTGCCAGCAGCGTTGAACAGGGCACGAACACTGAAGCTTTCTTT. Its protein is CASSVEQGTNTEAFF. The V call is TRBV7-6, the J call TRBJ1-1; D is possibly TRBD1 (6 bases). The length of the CDR3 is 15 residues. Per germline, CDR1 SGHVS and CDR2 FNYEAQ. The V and J ends lost 5 bases and 1 base respectively, with 14 bases between them.

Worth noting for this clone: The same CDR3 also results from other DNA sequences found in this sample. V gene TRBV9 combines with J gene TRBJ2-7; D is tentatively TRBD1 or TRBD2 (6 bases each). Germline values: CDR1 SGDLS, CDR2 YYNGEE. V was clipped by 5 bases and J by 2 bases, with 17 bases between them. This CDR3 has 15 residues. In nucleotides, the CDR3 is TGTGCCAGCAGGCTAGGGGGGCAGTCTCCCTACGAGCAGTACTTC. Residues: CASRLGGQSPYEQYF. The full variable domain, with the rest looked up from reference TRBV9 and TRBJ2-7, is DSGVTQTPKHLITATGQRVTLRCSPRSGDLSVYWYQQSLDQGLQFLIQYYNGEERAKGNILERFSAQQFPDLHSELNLSSLELGDSALYFCASRLGGQSPYEQYFGPGTRLTVT.

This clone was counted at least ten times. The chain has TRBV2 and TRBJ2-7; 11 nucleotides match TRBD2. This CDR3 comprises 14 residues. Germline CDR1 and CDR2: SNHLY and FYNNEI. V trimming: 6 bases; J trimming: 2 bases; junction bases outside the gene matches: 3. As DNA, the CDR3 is TGTGCCAGCAGACCGGGACTAGCGGCCTACGAGCAGTACTTC. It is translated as CASRPGLAAYEQYF.

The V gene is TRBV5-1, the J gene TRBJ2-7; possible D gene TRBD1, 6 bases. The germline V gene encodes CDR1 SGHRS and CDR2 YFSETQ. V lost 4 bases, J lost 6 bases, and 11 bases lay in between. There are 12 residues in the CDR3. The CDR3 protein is CASSSEGGEQYF. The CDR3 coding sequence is TGCGCCAGCAGCAGCGAAGGGGGCGAGCAGTACTTC.